This T cell receptor beta chain derives from a study of blood T cell repertoires in COVID-19. Study summary: Samples taken during acute and convalescent COVID-19 were collected in the United States, Italy and Spain.

Sequencing was performed with immunoSEQ multiplex PCR; in TCRdb, only in-frame clones are kept and a portion is missing. The sample holds some 150,000 clones, over 80% seen once. This CDR3 has 13 residues. Trimming cost V 3 bases and J 10 bases; bases outside gene matches: 6. Germline V gene sequence: CDR1 SQVTM, CDR2 ANQGSEA. The clonotype comes from a woman in her sixties who had recovered from COVID-19. Sequenced sample: peripheral blood. V is TRBV29-1 and J is TRBJ1-4; the match to TRBD1 covers 9 bases. This CDR3 is CSVEPGQGSKLFF. In nucleotides, the CDR3 is TGCAGCGTTGAGCCGGGACAGGGTTCAAAACTGTTTTTT.